This TCR beta chain was captured by sequencing in a study of blood T cell repertoires in COVID-19. For the study at large: Acute and convalescent COVID-19 specimens originated in the United States, Italy and Spain.

Study processing details: How many nucleated cells were present was estimated from reference gene primer amplification. The data were produced by immunoSEQ multiplex PCR, yet TCRdb's version contains in-frame clones alone and is incomplete. V and J calls and clone size come straight from that table; D and trimming were deduced from the DNA. The repertoire holds about 150,000 clones, with over 75% as singletons. Patients in Seattle were enrolled during active infection, then followed longitudinally. The receptor comes from a man between 18 and 29 years old with COVID-19, enrolled during active disease. Sequencing input: peripheral blood.

The CDR3 coding sequence is TGTGCCAGCAGCTCACTAGCGGGGACTTACTACGAGCAGTACTTC. Its protein product is CASSSLAGTYYEQYF. The rearrangement joins TRBV11-2 to TRBJ2-7; 10 bases are shared with TRBD2. This CDR3 region has 15 residues. After removal of 4 bases from V and 3 bases from J, the junction contained 6 bases not matched to a gene. Germline CDR1 reads SGHAT; CDR2 reads FQNNGV.